This T cell receptor beta chain was sequenced for a study of technical replicates of blood from several donors. This CDR3 has 13 residues. Germline CDR1 is MNHEY and CDR2 is SMNVEV (reference sequence). Trimming took 7 bases from V and 4 from J; bases not matched to a gene: 6. The assay was immunoSEQ multiplex PCR, and TCRdb's table has in-frame clones only and misses some. This sample has fewer than 85,000 clones; approximately 94% occur once, and the top ten carry less than 0.3%. The sequencing sample was made of T cells isolated from PBMCs. This sequence joins TRBV27 and TRBJ1-2; 7 nucleotides agree with TRBD1. This TCR came from a human donor in good health. The CDR3 protein is CASKTTGSYGYTF. The CDR3 DNA reads TGTGCCAGCAAGACGACAGGGTCCTATGGCTACACCTTC.